This T cell receptor beta chain was identified during a study of cytomegalovirus exposure and HLA in healthy donors. Study-level results: CMV serostatus alone was available as immune exposure information. An analysis done earlier found most TCR beta V segments productive about 87% or about 30% of the time.

Primers included in the PCR were 60 Vbeta and 13 Jbeta primers. Authors' analysis steps: A follow-up analysis tallied approximately 85 million unique TCR beta chains, about 10 million shared. Clones were read by immunoSEQ multiplex PCR, and TCRdb kept only the in-frame ones, dropping some. The DNA was the basis for D and trimming; V, J and clone size are from that table. The sample has about 98,000 clones; 80% to 90% are singletons. The germline V gene encodes CDR1 SEHNR and CDR2 FQNEAQ (reference sequence). The CDR3 has 17 amino acids. Turning to this clone: No antigen is known for it. Germline and junction disagree at one end, which may indicate a read error. Other DNA variants within this sample encode the same CDR3.

The sample taken for sequencing was PBMCs. V is TRBV7-9 and J is TRBJ2-5, with TRBD2 identical over 16 bases. The receptor's source is a man aged 40-49 years in good health and CMV-seronegative. This chain's CDR3 is CASSGTSGGASVETQYF. CDR3 nucleotide sequence: TGCGCCAGCAGTGGGACTAGCGGGGGGGCCTCGGTCGAGACCCAGTACTTC.